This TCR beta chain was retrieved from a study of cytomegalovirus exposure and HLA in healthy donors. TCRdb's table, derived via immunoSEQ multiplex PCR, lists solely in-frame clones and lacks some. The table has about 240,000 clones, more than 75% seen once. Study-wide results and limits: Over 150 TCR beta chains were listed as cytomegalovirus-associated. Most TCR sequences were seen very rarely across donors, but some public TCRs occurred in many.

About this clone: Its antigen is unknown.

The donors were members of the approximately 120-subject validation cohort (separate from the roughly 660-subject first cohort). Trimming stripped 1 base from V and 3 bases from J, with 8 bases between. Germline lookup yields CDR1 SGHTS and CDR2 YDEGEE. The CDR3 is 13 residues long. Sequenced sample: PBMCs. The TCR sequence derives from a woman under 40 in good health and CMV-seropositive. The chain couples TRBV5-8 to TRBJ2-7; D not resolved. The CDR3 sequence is CASSLNYYYEQYF. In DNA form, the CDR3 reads TGTGCCAGCAGCTTGAACTACTACTACGAGCAGTACTTC.